This T cell receptor beta chain was obtained from a study of CD8 T cells in Susac syndrome. This clonotype has a single count. There are 14 residues in the CDR3. V dropped 6 bases and J dropped 2 bases, with 17 bases sitting between them. The V gene's germline CDR1 is SQVTM and CDR2 ANQGSEA. Roughly 0.5 to 1 ug RNA was reverse transcribed with random hexamers. TCRdb analysed the immunoSEQ multiplex PCR reads with MiXCR anew, one entry per CDR3 protein. Here the sample spans a few hundred thousand distinct CDR3 sequences, 70% to 90% being singletons. Relapsing-remitting disease, either stable or active, was present in the treatment-naive patients who were the multiple sclerosis controls.

Sequenced: CD8+ T cells from PBMCs. The clonotype comes from a human donor with multiple sclerosis. V and J are TRBV29-1 and TRBJ2-7, with D tentatively TRBD1 or TRBD2 (6 bases each). The CDR3 region has the DNA TGCAGCGTGGCAAGGGGGGACAATCCCTACGAGCAGTACTTC. Its protein is CSVARGDNPYEQYF.